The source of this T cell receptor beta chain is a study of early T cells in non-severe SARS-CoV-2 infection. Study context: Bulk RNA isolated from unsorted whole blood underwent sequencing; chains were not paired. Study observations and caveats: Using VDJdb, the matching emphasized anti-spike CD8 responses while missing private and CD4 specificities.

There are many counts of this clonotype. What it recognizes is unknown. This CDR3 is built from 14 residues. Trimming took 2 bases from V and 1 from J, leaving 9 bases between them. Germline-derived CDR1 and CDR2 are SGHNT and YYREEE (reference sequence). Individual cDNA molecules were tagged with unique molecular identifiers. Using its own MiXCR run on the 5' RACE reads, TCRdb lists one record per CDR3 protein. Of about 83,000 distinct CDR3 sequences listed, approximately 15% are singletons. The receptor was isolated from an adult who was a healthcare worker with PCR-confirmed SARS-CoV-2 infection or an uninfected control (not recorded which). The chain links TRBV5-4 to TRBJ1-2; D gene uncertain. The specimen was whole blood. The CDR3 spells CASSFGLFNYGYTF. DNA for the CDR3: TGTGCCAGCAGCTTCGGCCTCTTTAACTATGGCTACACCTTC.